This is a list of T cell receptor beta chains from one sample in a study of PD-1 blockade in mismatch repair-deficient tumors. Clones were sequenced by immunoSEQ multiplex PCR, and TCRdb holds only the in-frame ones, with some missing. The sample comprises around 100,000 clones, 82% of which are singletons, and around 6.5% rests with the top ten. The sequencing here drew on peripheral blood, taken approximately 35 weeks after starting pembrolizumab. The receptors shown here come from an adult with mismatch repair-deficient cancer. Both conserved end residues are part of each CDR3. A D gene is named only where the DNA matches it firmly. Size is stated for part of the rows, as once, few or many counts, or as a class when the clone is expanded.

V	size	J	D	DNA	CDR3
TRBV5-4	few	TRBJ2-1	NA	TGTGCCAGCAGCTTGGAAGTTAGCGTCGATGAGCAGTTCTTC	CASSLEVSVDEQFF
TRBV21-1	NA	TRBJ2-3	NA	TGTGCCAGCAGCAATCTGACAGGGCCTAGCACAGATACGCAGTATTTT	CASSNLTGPSTDTQYF
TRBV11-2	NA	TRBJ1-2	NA	TGTGCCAGCACCCCTGGCCAAAACTATGGCTACACCTTC	CASTPGQNYGYTF
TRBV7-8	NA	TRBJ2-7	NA	TGTGCCAGCAGCTTAGATCGGGGGGCAGGGGACGAGCAGTACTTC	CASSLDRGAGDEQYF
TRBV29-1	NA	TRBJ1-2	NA	TGCTCGGCCAGGGGAGACACGCTCTATGGCTACACCTTC	CSARGDTLYGYTF
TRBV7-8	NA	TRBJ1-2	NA	TGTGCCAGCACCAGGGATGAGAGGGAAAGGATCTACTATGGCTACACCTTC	CASTRDERERIYYGYTF
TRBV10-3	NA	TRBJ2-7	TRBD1	TGTGCCATCAGACAAGGGGGCGGCTCCTACGAGCAGTACTTC	CAIRQGGGSYEQYF
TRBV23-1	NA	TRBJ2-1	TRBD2	TGCGCCAGCAGTCAATCCCGGACTAGCGGTTCGAGCTCCTACAATGAGCAGTTCTTC	CASSQSRTSGSSSYNEQFF
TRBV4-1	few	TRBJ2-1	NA	TGCGCCAGCAGCCAAGGGATATCCGGGTACAATGAGCAGTTCTTC	CASSQGISGYNEQFF
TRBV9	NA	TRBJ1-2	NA	TGTGCCAGCAGTCTCGGGGGAAGTGGGACAAATGGCTACACCTTC	CASSLGGSGTNGYTF
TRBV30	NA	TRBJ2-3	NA	TGTGCCTGGAGTCAGGGTCGGACGCAGTATTTT	CAWSQGRTQYF